Shown below are 23 T cell receptor beta chains from a single sample sequenced in a study of OX40 agonist ivuxolimab in advanced cancers. Profiled with immunoSEQ multiplex PCR; TCRdb holds only in-frame clones, not every one. The sample records more than 70,000 clones, roughly 85% being singletons. The sample in question was CD4+ or CD8+ T cells sorted from blood, obtained in a trial of the OX40 agonist ivuxolimab. The receptors come from an adult with an advanced solid tumor such as melanoma, head and neck, liver or kidney cancer.

V is TRBV4-1 and J is TRBJ1-1; TRBD1 matches 9 bases. The CDR3 has 18 amino acids. Germline V gene sequence: CDR1 MGHRA, CDR2 YSYEKL. V shed 5 bases, J shed 4 bases, and the junction held 17 bases outside the gene matches. The CDR3 coding sequence is TGCGCCAGCAGCACGAGTGGGGACAGGGTCTTTTCGGGCACTGAAGCTTTCTTT. It yields the protein CASSTSGDRVFSGTEAFF.

The V gene is TRBV19, the J gene TRBJ1-2; 9 nucleotides align to TRBD1. CDR3 length: 14 residues. Germline-derived CDR1 and CDR2 are LNHDA and SQIVND (reference sequence). Trimming cost V 5 bases and J 3 bases; bases outside gene matches: 4. CDR3 sequence reads: CASSPRTGDYGYTF. The CDR3 DNA is TGTGCCAGTAGTCCCCGGACAGGGGACTATGGCTACACCTTC.

In DNA, the CDR3 is TGTGCCAGCAGCTTAGCTAGCGGGATAGGTAATGAGCAGTTCTTC. Translation gives CASSLASGIGNEQFF. This chain uses TRBV7-3 with TRBJ2-1; 9 nucleotides line up with TRBD2. This CDR3 has 15 residues. Losses at the gene ends were 2 bases for V and 7 bases for J; bases not matched to a gene: 6. CDR1 and CDR2 (germline): SGHTA, FQGTGA.

This clone appeared a single time. The rearrangement links TRBV10-2 to TRBJ2-7; 13 nucleotides match TRBD2. J gave up 6 bases and V 10 bases, and 6 bases lay outside the gene matches. CDR1 is WSHSY and CDR2 is SAAADI in the germline V gene. The CDR3 has 13 amino acids. The CDR3 region has the DNA TGCGCCACACTCGGGACTAGCGGGATCGAGCAGTACTTC. Translated, it gives CATLGTSGIEQYF.

V usage is TRBV7-9 and J usage is TRBJ2-3; TRBD1 agrees at 12 bases. CDR1 SEHNR and CDR2 FQNEAQ come from the germline V gene (reference sequence). This CDR3 spans 16 amino acids. V was clipped by 3 bases and J by 2 bases; unmatched bases: 3. The CDR3, as DNA: TGTGCCAGCAGCTTCCCGGGACAGGGGGCCACAGATACGCAGTATTTT. This gives the protein CASSFPGQGATDTQYF.

The V gene is TRBV6-6, the J gene TRBJ1-1; D might be TRBD1 (5 bases). CDR3 length equals 15 residues. Trimming cost V 6 bases and J 0 bases, with 14 bases left between them. Germline V gene lookup returns CDR1 MNHNY and CDR2 SVGAGI (reference sequence). CDR3 bases: TGTGCCAGCAGCGAAACGGGGGGGATGAACACTGAAGCTTTCTTT. Its translation is CASSETGGMNTEAFF.

This clone has a handful of counts. V gene TRBV7-3 combines with J gene TRBJ1-1; no firm D call. Germline V gene data show CDR1 as SGHTA and CDR2 as FQGTGA. This CDR3 has 13 residues. Trimming took 2 bases from V and 0 from J, leaving 4 bases between them. The CDR3 here is CASSLDVNTEAFF. The CDR3 bases are TGTGCCAGCAGCTTAGATGTGAACACTGAAGCTTTCTTT.

This clone showed up just once. V usage is TRBV6-5 and J usage is TRBJ1-2; 8 bases fit TRBD1. Germline values: CDR1 MNHEY, CDR2 SVGAGI. This CDR3 region has 15 residues. The trim removed 4 bases at V and 7 bases at J, leaving 11 bases unmatched. CDR3 sequence (DNA): TGTGCCAGCAGTTCTGTGGACAGGGAGTGGGTTGGCTACACCTTC. Amino acid sequence: CASSSVDREWVGYTF.

The chain uses TRBV2 and TRBJ1-4; TRBD1 is a possible D gene (6 bases). In germline, CDR1 is SNHLY, CDR2 FYNNEI. The CDR3 is made up of 13 amino acids. V was pared by 11 bases and J by 0 bases, with 10 bases between. CDR3 coding DNA: TGTGCCGGACGGACAGCAACTAATGAAAAACTGTTTTTT. Translating gives CAGRTATNEKLFF.

The chain combines TRBV29-1 with TRBJ1-2; a weak D match, TRBD1 (6 bases). The length of the CDR3 is 14 residues. V shed 4 bases and J shed 4 bases, with 16 bases lying between them. Germline V gene sequence: CDR1 SQVTM, CDR2 ANQGSEA. Here the CDR3 DNA reads TGCAGCGTTGCCAGTCAGGGGCTAGTCTATGGCTACACCTTC. Its protein is CSVASQGLVYGYTF.

This clone was detected only a few times. The chain combines TRBV19 with TRBJ1-3, with D possibly TRBD1 on 6 matching bases. Germline V gene sequence: CDR1 LNHDA, CDR2 SQIVND (reference sequence). Trimming left V 10 bases short and J 0 bases short, with 13 bases between. This CDR3 is 14 amino acids long. The chain's CDR3 is CATEGVGSGNTIYF. For the CDR3, the DNA is TGTGCCACCGAGGGGGTCGGCTCTGGAAACACCATATATTTT. Drawing the rest from reference TRBV19 and TRBJ1-3, the complete variable domain is DGGITQSPKYLFRKEGQNVTLSCEQNLNHDAMYWYRQDPGQGLRLIYYSQIVNDFQKGDIAEGYSVSREKKESFPLTVTSAQKNPTAFYLCATEGVGSGNTIYFGEGSWLTVV.

V usage is TRBV30 and J usage is TRBJ1-5, with D possibly being TRBD1 (6 bases). The CDR3 has 13 amino acids. From germline, CDR1 is GTSNPN and CDR2 SVGIG (reference sequence). Trimming shortened V by 3 bases and J by 6 bases, and 12 bases separated the two germline ends. CDR3 amino acids: CAWRQGQIQPQHF. CDR3 DNA sequence: TGTGCCTGGAGACAGGGACAAATTCAGCCCCAGCATTTT.

The gene calls are TRBV30 and TRBJ1-1; TRBD1 matches 7 bases. The CDR3 runs to 16 residues. Germline CDR1 reads GTSNPN; CDR2 reads SVGIG (reference sequence). With V trimmed by 4 bases and J by 2 bases, 13 bases remained unmatched. CDR3 bases: TGTGCCTGGAAGGCCAGGGGGTGGACCTCTAACACTGAAGCTTTCTTT. The encoded protein is CAWKARGWTSNTEAFF.

V is TRBV6-5 and J is TRBJ1-2, with D possibly being TRBD1 (6 bases). V gave up 6 bases and J gave up 8 bases, with 19 bases separating them. The CDR3 is 14 residues long. From germline, CDR1 is MNHEY and CDR2 SVGAGI. CDR3 protein: CASSPSWGAGGYTF. The CDR3 DNA sequence: TGTGCCAGCAGCCCCTCGTGGGGGGCTGGGGGCTACACCTTC.

This clone is a singleton in its sample. The chain is built from TRBV5-1 and TRBJ1-1; TRBD1 matches at 9 bases. This CDR3 comprises 14 residues. CDR1 and CDR2 (germline): SGHRS, YFSETQ. The V segment lost 4 bases and the J segment 7 bases; nucleotides outside the gene matches: 8. In DNA, the CDR3 is TGCGCCAGCAGCGTAACAGGGGGCTCAGGTGAAGCTTTCTTT. Amino acids: CASSVTGGSGEAFF.

The gene calls are TRBV18 and TRBJ1-2; D remains ambiguous. CDR1 is KGHSH and CDR2 is LQKENI in the germline V gene. Trimming left V 3 bases short and J 2 bases short, with 7 bases between. This CDR3 has 13 amino acids. CDR3 DNA: TGTGCCAGCTCACCGGACGGCAACTATGGCTACACCTTC. Translated, it gives CASSPDGNYGYTF.

This rearrangement joins TRBV7-6 to TRBJ2-1; 9 nucleotides agree with TRBD2. Germline lookup yields CDR1 SGHVS and CDR2 FNYEAQ. This CDR3 has 18 amino acids. With V trimmed by 2 bases and J by 3 bases, 11 bases remained unmatched. The CDR3 is CASSLSASGRGGYNEQFF. CDR3 DNA: TGTGCCAGCAGCTTATCGGCCTCGGGGCGGGGGGGCTACAATGAGCAGTTCTTC.

The gene calls are TRBV5-1 and TRBJ2-7; D unresolved. Deletions cut 4 bases from V and 4 bases from J, with 12 bases between. This CDR3 has 13 residues. Germline CDR1 is SGHRS and CDR2 is YFSETQ. CDR3 in DNA: TGCGCCAGCAGCCTAGAGGTGGAGTACGAGCAGTACTTC. Translation: CASSLEVEYEQYF.

The chain combines TRBV7-3 with TRBJ2-7, with 10 bases lining up with TRBD2. CDR3 length: 15 amino acids. Trimming cost V 4 bases and J 5 bases; bases outside gene matches: 8. The germline V gene has CDR1 SGHTA and CDR2 FQGTGA. CDR3 DNA: TGTGCCAGCAGCTACCGTAGCGGGAGGAGAAACGAGCAGTACTTC. Encoded protein: CASSYRSGRRNEQYF.

This clone is a singleton in its sample. The rearrangement links TRBV2 to TRBJ2-2, with 7 bases lining up with TRBD1. The CDR3 totals 14 residues. With V trimmed by 6 bases and J by 8 bases, 9 bases remained unmatched. Germline CDR1 and CDR2: SNHLY and FYNNEI. CDR3 residues: CASRREQGVGELFF. DNA for the CDR3: TGTGCCAGCAGAAGGGAGCAGGGGGTGGGGGAGCTGTTTTTT.

This clone was found once. The chain has TRBV28 and TRBJ1-1, with 8 bases matching TRBD1. The germline CDR1 and CDR2 sequences are MDHEN and SYDVKM. With V trimmed by 4 bases and J by 1 base, 2 bases remained unmatched. This CDR3 spans 14 amino acids. The CDR3 sequence is CASSSGQGNTEAFF. The CDR3 coding sequence is TGTGCCAGCAGTTCCGGACAGGGGAACACTGAAGCTTTCTTT.

V is TRBV18 and J is TRBJ1-4, with D hard to call. Germline CDR1 reads KGHSH; CDR2 reads LQKENI. The CDR3 covers 12 residues. Trimming stripped 4 bases from V and 3 bases from J, with 3 bases between. The CDR3 bases are TGTGCCAGCTCACAATCTAATGAAAAACTGTTTTTT. The encoded protein is CASSQSNEKLFF.

The chain recombines TRBV30 with TRBJ1-1, with 7 bases matching TRBD1. The V segment lost 3 bases and the J segment 0 bases; nucleotides outside the gene matches: 4. The CDR3 spans 14 residues. From germline, CDR1 is GTSNPN and CDR2 SVGIG (reference sequence). The CDR3 DNA is TGTGCCTGGAGCCCACAGGGGATGAACACTGAAGCTTTCTTT. Amino acids: CAWSPQGMNTEAFF.